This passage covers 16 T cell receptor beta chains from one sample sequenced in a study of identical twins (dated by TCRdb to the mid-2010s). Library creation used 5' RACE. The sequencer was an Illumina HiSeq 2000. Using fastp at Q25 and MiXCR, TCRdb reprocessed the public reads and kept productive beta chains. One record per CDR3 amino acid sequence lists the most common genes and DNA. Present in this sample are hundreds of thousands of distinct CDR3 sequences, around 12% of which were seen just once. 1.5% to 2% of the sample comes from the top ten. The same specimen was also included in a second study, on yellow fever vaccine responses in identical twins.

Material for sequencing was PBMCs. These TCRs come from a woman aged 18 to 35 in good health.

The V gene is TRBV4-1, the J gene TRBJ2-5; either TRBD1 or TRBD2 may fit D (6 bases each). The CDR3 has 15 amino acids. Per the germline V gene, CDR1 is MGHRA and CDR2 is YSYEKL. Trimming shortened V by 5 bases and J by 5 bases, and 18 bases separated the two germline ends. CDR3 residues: CASSKKVGGRETQYF. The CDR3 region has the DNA TGCGCCAGCAGCAAGAAGGTGGGGGGCCGTGAGACCCAGTACTTC.

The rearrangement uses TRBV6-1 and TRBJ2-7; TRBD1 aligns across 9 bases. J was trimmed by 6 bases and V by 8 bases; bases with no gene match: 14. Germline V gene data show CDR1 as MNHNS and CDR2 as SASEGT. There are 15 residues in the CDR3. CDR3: CASLQTRDRVREQYF. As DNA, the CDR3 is TGTGCCAGCCTCCAGACCCGGGACAGGGTCCGCGAGCAGTACTTC.

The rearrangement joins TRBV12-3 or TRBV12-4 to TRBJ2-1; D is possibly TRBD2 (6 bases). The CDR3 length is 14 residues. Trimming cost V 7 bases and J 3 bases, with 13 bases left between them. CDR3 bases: TGTGCCAGCACTAGTGCGGGACTCTACAATGAGCAGTTCTTC. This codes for CASTSAGLYNEQFF.

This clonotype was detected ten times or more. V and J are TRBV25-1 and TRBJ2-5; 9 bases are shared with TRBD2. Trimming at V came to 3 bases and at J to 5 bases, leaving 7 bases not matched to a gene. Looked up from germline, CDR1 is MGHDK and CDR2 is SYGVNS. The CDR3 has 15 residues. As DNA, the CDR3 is TGTGCCAGCAGTGAGGCTAGCGGGAATATTGAGACCCAGTACTTC. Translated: CASSEASGNIETQYF.

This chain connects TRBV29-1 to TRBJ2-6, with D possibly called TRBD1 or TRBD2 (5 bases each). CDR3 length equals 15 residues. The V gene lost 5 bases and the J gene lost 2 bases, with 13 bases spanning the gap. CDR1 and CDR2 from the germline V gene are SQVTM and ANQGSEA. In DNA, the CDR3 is TGCAGCGTTTGTTTGCAGGGAGCTGGGGCCAACGTCCTGACTTTC. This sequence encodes CSVCLQGAGANVLTF. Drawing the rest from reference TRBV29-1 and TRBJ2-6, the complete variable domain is SAVISQKPSRDICQRGTSLTIQCQVDSQVTMMFWYRQQPGQSLTLIATANQGSEATYESGFVIDKFPISRPNLTFSTLTVSNMSPEDSSIYLCSVCLQGAGANVLTFGAGSRLTVL.

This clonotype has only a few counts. CDR3 loop: CASSFLGGNSPLHF. DNA of the CDR3: TGTGCCAGCAGCTTCCTTGGGGGCAACTCACCCCTCCACTTT. V and J are TRBV11-3 and TRBJ1-6, with D perhaps matching TRBD1 (6 bases). The CDR3 extends over 14 amino acids. Trimming took 3 bases from V and 10 from J, leaving 13 bases between them. Germline V gene sequence: CDR1 SGHNT, CDR2 YENEEA. Variable domain in full (rest from reference TRBV11-3 and TRBJ1-6): EAGVVQSPRYKIIEKKQPVAFWCNPISGHNTLYWYLQNLGQGPELLIRYENEEAVDDSQLPKDRFSAERLKGVDSTLKIQPAELGDSAVYLCASSFLGGNSPLHFGNGTRLTVT.

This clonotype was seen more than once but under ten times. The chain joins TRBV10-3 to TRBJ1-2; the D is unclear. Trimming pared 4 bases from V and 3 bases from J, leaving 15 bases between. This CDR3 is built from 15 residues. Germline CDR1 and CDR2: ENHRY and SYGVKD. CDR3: CAISATMVSDYGYTF. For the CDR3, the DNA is TGTGCCATCAGTGCCACCATGGTTAGCGACTATGGCTACACCTTC.

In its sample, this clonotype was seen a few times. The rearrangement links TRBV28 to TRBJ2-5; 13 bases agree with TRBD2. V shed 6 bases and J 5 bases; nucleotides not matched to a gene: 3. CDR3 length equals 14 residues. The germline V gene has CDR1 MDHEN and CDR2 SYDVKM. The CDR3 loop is CASRGTSGIETQYF. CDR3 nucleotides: TGTGCCAGCAGAGGGACTAGCGGGATCGAGACCCAGTACTTC. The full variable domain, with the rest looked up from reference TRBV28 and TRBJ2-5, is DVKVTQSSRYLVKRTGEKVFLECVQDMDHENMFWYRQDPGLGLRLIYFSYDVKMKEKGDIPEGYSVSREKKERFSLILESASTNQTSMYLCASRGTSGIETQYFGPGTRLLVL.

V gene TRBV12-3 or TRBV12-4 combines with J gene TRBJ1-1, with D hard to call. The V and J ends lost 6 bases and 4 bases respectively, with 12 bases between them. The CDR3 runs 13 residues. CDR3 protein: CASRETHSTEAFF. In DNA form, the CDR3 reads TGTGCCAGCAGGGAGACGCACAGCACTGAAGCTTTCTTT.

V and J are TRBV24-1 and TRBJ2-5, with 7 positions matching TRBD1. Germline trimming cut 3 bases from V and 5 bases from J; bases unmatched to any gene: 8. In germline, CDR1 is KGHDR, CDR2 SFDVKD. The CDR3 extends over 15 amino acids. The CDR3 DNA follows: TGTGCCACCAGTGATACGACAGGGAGTAGGGAGACCCAGTACTTC. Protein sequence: CATSDTTGSRETQYF.

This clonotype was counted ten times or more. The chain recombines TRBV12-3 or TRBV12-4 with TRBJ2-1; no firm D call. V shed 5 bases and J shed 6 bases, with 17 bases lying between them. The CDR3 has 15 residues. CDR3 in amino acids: CASSPPGPSANEQFF. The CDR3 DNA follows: TGTGCCAGCAGTCCCCCCGGTCCTTCGGCCAATGAGCAGTTCTTC.

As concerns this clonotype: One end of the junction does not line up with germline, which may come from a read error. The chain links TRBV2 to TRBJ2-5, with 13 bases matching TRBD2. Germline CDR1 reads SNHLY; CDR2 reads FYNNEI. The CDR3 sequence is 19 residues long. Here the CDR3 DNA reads TGTGCCATCAGTTTAGGTAGCGCTACTAGCGGGGGGGCCTCGGAGACCCAGTACTTC. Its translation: CAISLGSATSGGASETQYF.

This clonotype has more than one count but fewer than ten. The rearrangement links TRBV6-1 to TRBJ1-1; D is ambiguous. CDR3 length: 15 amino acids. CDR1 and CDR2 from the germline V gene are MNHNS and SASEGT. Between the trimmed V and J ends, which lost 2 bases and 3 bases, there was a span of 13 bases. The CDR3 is CASSESRWRDTEAFF. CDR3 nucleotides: TGTGCCAGCAGTGAATCGAGGTGGCGGGACACTGAAGCTTTCTTT.

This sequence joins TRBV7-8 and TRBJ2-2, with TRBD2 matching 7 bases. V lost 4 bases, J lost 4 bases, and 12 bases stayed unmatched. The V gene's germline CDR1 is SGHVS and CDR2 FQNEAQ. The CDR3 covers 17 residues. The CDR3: CASSYPWAGVSTGELFF. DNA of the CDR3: TGTGCCAGCAGCTACCCCTGGGCGGGAGTATCCACCGGGGAGCTGTTTTTT.

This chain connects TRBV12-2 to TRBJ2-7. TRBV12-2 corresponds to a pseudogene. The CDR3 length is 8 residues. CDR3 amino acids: CASRRPYV. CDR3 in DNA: TGTGCAAGTCGCCGGCCGTACGTC.

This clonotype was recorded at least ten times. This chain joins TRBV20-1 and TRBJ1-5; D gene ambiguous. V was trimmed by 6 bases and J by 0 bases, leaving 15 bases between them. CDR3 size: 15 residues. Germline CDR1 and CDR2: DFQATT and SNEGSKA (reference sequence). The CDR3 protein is CSATAEGTSNQPQHF. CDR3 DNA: TGCAGTGCAACAGCCGAGGGTACTAGCAATCAGCCCCAGCATTTT.